The entry below gives a single TCR beta chain sequence along with its context. Which antigen it targets is not known. Nothing much larger sits one base from this clone, and base qualities are not available. Other DNA sequences in the sample encode the same CDR3. This entry belongs to a study of cytomegalovirus exposure and HLA in healthy donors (dated by TCRdb to 2016 to 2017). At the level of the whole study: An earlier analysis of several hundred of the donors reported approximately 270 Gb of sequence data and roughly 100 million unique TCR beta sequences from 150 million to 200 million T cells. An early release that covered approximately 600 HLA-typed donors contained approximately 300 gigabases of sequencing data and tens of millions of unique TCR sequences. The genetic ancestry cluster associated with self-reported Caucasian donors included 80% to 90% of the 350 to 500 genotyped donors. The study was designed to test whether signatures of past pathogen exposure could be identified by cataloging public T cell receptors. The study used immunosequencing to profile the T cell repertoires of about 670 subjects and linked those repertoires to cytomegalovirus serostatus. Along with the approximately 600-subject first cohort, a separate validation cohort of approximately 110 different subjects was used. The study combined high-throughput TCR immunosequencing, statistical association of individual TCRs with disease status, and machine learning to predict cytomegalovirus infection status. In a later analysis, previously published TCR beta repertoires from several hundred donors were re-analyzed and high-resolution HLA genotyping was added so that TCR occurrence patterns could be studied. Rather than drawing on any new phenotypic data, the later analysis identified candidate immune exposures from TCR beta sequences and the way those sequences occurred across donors. To decide whether each TCR beta V gene segment behaved as functional or pseudogenic, an earlier analysis of approximately 620 of the donors relied on high-throughput TCR beta sequencing. Donor age, sex, ethnicity and CMV serostatus were compiled alongside the repertoire data. In a later genetic analysis, genome-wide SNP genotypes for 398 of the 666 donors were used, and that subset was treated as a discovery cohort. All discovery cohort repertoires had been generated using a single sequencing platform. Both class I and class II loci were covered by HLA typing, at four-digit resolution. The number of donors typed differed by locus, with about 629-640 for A, B, C, DRB1 and DQB1, about 500 for DQA1, under 610 for DPA1, and some 440 for DPB1. Roughly 5 DR-DQ haplotypes were handled as single units for association and clustering because linkage in the cohort was strong. Across 398 genotyped donors of the cohort, an average of about 240,000 unique TCR beta nucleotide sequences per donor were sequenced, and roughly a sixth of those sequences were non-productive.

The cohort comprised fewer than 750 healthy bone marrow donors. All cohort members were sampled while nominally healthy, although unrecorded immune exposures were likely present. The donor was CMV seropositive and was included in the group of 250 to 300 seropositive cohort members. A peripheral blood sample was collected from each donor, and TCR beta sequencing was performed on peripheral blood mononuclear cells. Genomic DNA extraction from the blood cell samples was performed with the Qiagen DNeasy Blood Extraction Kit. General conclusions and limits of the study: Roughly uniform sequencing depth across donors was assumed in presence/absence analyses, although this assumption may not hold. A few of the identified cytomegalovirus-associated TCR beta chains were confirmed in vitro to be specific for cytomegalovirus antigens. According to a later analysis, parvovirus B19, influenza, CMV and Epstein-Barr virus appeared linked to several top co-occurrence clusters. Because the 87-base-pair reads could not distinguish some IMGT-functional V segments, including TRBV6-2 and TRBV6-3, those segments were excluded. Compared with equally common non-associated chains, HLA-associated TCR beta chains in a later analysis were more clonally expanded and had lower generation probabilities. A later genetic analysis reported fewer N-insertions in productive TCRs among donors in an Asian-associated ancestry cluster than the roughly 620-donor mean. The authors suggested that the approach could potentially be extended to other disease states and immunological phenotypes. A cluster of highly shared sequence variants was judged likely to represent a technical artifact of the sequencing pipeline. Broadly in line with IMGT annotations, most TCR beta V segments showed up in productive rearrangements about 87% or about 30% of the time in an earlier analysis of several hundred of the donors. HLA typing was unavailable for some donors at each locus, so association tests used only the typed subset. In a later analysis, most CMV-associated TCR beta chains were found to appear HLA-restricted, with HLA associations seemingly driven largely by CMV exposure. While some public TCRs were present in many individuals, most TCR sequences turned up only very rarely across donors. Strong co-occurrence of HLA alleles, especially DR and DQ, made assigning TCR associations to individual alleles difficult. According to a later analysis, TCR association rates differed among HLA loci, with DRB1 alleles showing the most associated TCRs and HLA-C alleles showing the fewest. Because counts were too low, fewer than 20 rarely observed V segments, including chromosome 9 orphons, were excluded from the earlier analysis of 587 of the donors. Linkage disequilibrium might explain the correlated functional status among segregating V segments, but an unknown experimental factor could not be ruled out. An association between a missense DCLRE1C variant and V-gene and J-gene trimming of TCR beta chains was found in a later genetic analysis and replicated in an independent cohort. A further reported finding was that TCR beta sequences accurately predicted the HLA-A and HLA-B alleles for most subjects in the first cohort. The classifier was reported to diagnose cytomegalovirus status with high specificity and sensitivity in both the original and validation cohorts. At a false discovery rate of 0.05, a later analysis linked about 16,000 TCR beta sequences to specific HLA alleles. The study listed 150 to 200 TCR beta chains as associated with cytomegalovirus. Immune exposure information for the cohort was limited to CMV serostatus. The cohort was sequenced for TCR beta chains only, and without alpha or paired-chain data the features that could be detected were limited.

From the germline V gene (reference sequence), CDR1 is GTSNPN and CDR2 is SVGIG. Trimming costs V 0 bases and J 8 bases, and their ends lie 7 bases apart. CDR3 length: 12 amino acids, cysteine to phenylalanine. Only CDR3 DNA remains: 36 bases, in frame from the first base. Library preparation used the immunoSEQ multiplex PCR assay. For the multiplex PCR, a mixture combining 60 forward primers for TCR Vbeta segments and 13 reverse primers for TCR Jbeta segments was used. The CDR3 region of rearranged TCR beta genes was amplified from genomic DNA by a multiplex PCR assay. The amplified TCR beta libraries were sequenced on the Illumina HiSeq System as 87-base-pair reads. The paper's processing steps were these. Across the 700 or so repertoires, a later analysis counted tens of millions of unique TCR beta chains, about 10 million of which were shared by at least two donors. Raw reads were error-corrected and collapsed into unique sequences by a nearest-neighbor algorithm in which closely related sequences were merged to remove PCR and sequencing errors. To assign V, D and J gene segments, CDR3 sequences were aligned to IMGT reference sequences. For a sequence to be retained, a match of at least six nucleotides to both a V gene segment and a J gene segment was required. Rearrangements were called productive when the CDR3 lacked stop codons and stayed in frame with V and J; all others were non-productive. CDR3 was defined according to IMGT convention as the region running from the second conserved V-encoded cysteine to the conserved J-encoded phenylalanine. In an earlier analysis of 500 to 650 of the donors, sequences lacking an unambiguous match to a single V gene segment were excluded. In an earlier analysis of a few hundred of the donors, a V segment was called functional when productive rearrangements were above 56.7%, and segregating when the standard deviation between donors exceeded 5%. To diagnose cytomegalovirus status from the catalog of TCR beta chain sequences, a statistical classification framework was built. A later analysis assigned V and J genes by comparing TCR nucleotide sequences with IMGT/GENE-DB human TR gene sequences. A later analysis assigned CDR3 sequences and most-parsimonious VDJ recombination scenarios with the TCRdist pipeline. In a later analysis, each TCR beta chain was defined by its CDR3 amino acid sequence together with its V-gene family, and reads without a unique V-gene family were excluded. A later analysis removed 550 to 700 highly shared, low-generation-probability nucleotide sequences to deal with suspected cross-contamination and a sequencing artifact. A later analysis calculated a clonal expansion index for each public chain from normalized within-repertoire ranks of inferred template counts. In a later analysis, generation probabilities were computed with a VDJ recombination model fitted to out-of-frame rearrangements, and the resulting probabilities were checked against IGoR. A later analysis scored TCR-TCR, TCR-HLA and TCR-CMV co-occurrence with hypergeometric tests, applying a repertoire-size bias correction to TCR pairs. To estimate false discovery rates, a later analysis permuted the HLA or CMV assignments 20 times. In a later analysis, co-occurring TCRs were grouped with DBSCAN, and TCRdist sequence similarity was added when clustering was performed within HLA-allele-positive subsets. Repertoires with fewer than 30,000 or more than 120,000 public chains, plus five repertoires with anomalous nucleotide sharing, were excluded from co-occurrence clustering. The source is immuneACCESS, and TCRdb retained only in-frame sequences with V and J called. Part of the clones is not carried over; for the studies checked, unresolved V genes explain less than half of this, and the remainder is unexplained. From that table come the V and J calls and clone size; the DNA was used to work out D and trimming. The sample table records around 190,000 clones; under 80% of these occur just once. The ten largest clones capture about 4.6% of the sample.

The receptor's source is a man aged 30 to 45 in good health and CMV-seropositive. Sequenced: PBMCs. The rearranged chain carries TRBV30 and TRBJ1-4; a tentative D match to TRBD1 spans 5 bases. The CDR3 here reads CAWSVRGEKLFF. DNA sequence: TGTGCCTGGAGTGTACGGGGGGAAAAACTGTTTTTT.